What follows are 30 T cell receptor beta chains derived from one specimen sequenced in a study of CD4 T cells in relation to SARS-CoV-2 and coronaviruses. CD4+ T cells from unexposed donors were obtained before the COVID-19 pandemic (2011-2018). The cells were cultured for roughly 11 days before CD4+ T cells were isolated. Antigens of these TCRs are unknown. Here immunoSEQ multiplex PCR was the method, and the copy in TCRdb shows in-frame clones only, minus some. The sample consists of about 17,000 clones, 82% of them appearing once. The sequencing input was CD4+ T cells from PBMCs, cultured in vitro. These TCRs come from a human donor in good health.

The V and J genes are TRBV5-1 and TRBJ2-3, with 11 bases fitting TRBD2. Germline values: CDR1 SGHRS, CDR2 YFSETQ. The CDR3 is 16 amino acids. V was pared by 6 bases and J by 4 bases, with 10 bases of the junction left unmatched. The CDR3 protein is CASTSTSGRGADTQYF. The DNA for the CDR3 is TGCGCCAGCACCTCTACTAGCGGGAGAGGGGCAGATACGCAGTATTTT.

The CDR3 here is CASSPAGLAGTSVQYF. The CDR3 bases are TGTGCCAGCTCACCGGCGGGACTAGCGGGAACGTCGGTGCAGTATTTT. The chain has TRBV18 and TRBJ2-3, with 13 nucleotides matching TRBD2. The CDR3 runs 16 residues. Germline V lookup: CDR1 KGHSH, CDR2 LQKENI. J was trimmed by 11 bases and V by 3 bases; bases with no gene match: 11.

V and J are TRBV7-9 and TRBJ2-5, with D perhaps matching TRBD2 (5 bases). Trimming removed 5 bases at V and 2 bases at J, with 15 bases between. The length of the CDR3 is 15 residues. Germline V gene lookup returns CDR1 SEHNR and CDR2 FQNEAQ (reference sequence). The CDR3 is CASSISTGWQETQYF. The CDR3 nucleotides read TGTGCCAGCAGCATTTCGACGGGGTGGCAAGAGACCCAGTACTTC. Combining the CDR3 with reference TRBV7-9 and TRBJ2-5 gives the whole variable domain DTGVSQNPRHKITKRGQNVTFRCDPISEHNRLYWYRQTLGQGPEFLTYFQNEAQLEKSRLLSDRFSAERPKGSFSTLEIQRTEQGDSAMYLCASSISTGWQETQYFGPGTRLLVL.

The chain links TRBV6-2 or TRBV6-3 to TRBJ2-3; weak D call: TRBD1 (6 bases). V dropped 5 bases and J dropped 4 bases, with 13 bases sitting between them. There are 14 residues in the CDR3. Germline values: CDR1 MNHEY, CDR2 SVGEGT. CDR3 coding DNA: TGTGCCAGCAGTCTGCAGGGGCCCCCAGATACGCAGTATTTT. Translating it yields CASSLQGPPDTQYF.

The V call is TRBV27, the J call TRBJ2-6; tentatively, D is TRBD2 (5 bases). The ends were cut back, 8 bases at V and 3 bases at J, with 11 bases in the middle. Germline CDR1 MNHEY, CDR2 SMNVEV (reference sequence). The CDR3 runs 14 residues. CDR3 sequence: CASREGIGANVLTF. The CDR3 DNA follows: TGTGCCAGCCGGGAAGGGATTGGGGCCAACGTCCTGACTTTC.

This chain uses TRBV5-1 with TRBJ2-7, with D tentatively TRBD2 (6 bases). V was shortened by 0 bases and J by 7 bases, with 14 bases between the two germline ends. This CDR3 has 14 amino acids. CDR1 and CDR2 from the germline V gene are SGHRS and YFSETQ. The CDR3 bases are TGCGCCAGCAGCTTGGAAGGGCCTCGGGGGGAGCAGTACTTC. This sequence encodes CASSLEGPRGEQYF.

This chain connects TRBV7-9 to TRBJ1-5; D not resolved. The V end lost 5 bases, the J end lost 0 bases, and 11 bases lay between the germline ends. Germline V lookup: CDR1 SEHNR, CDR2 FQNEAQ (reference sequence). The CDR3 runs to 15 residues. Written as DNA, the CDR3 is TGTGCCAGCAGCCCCGGGAATTATAGCAATCAGCCCCAGCATTTT. Its protein is CASSPGNYSNQPQHF.

This rearrangement joins TRBV7-3 to TRBJ2-2; D remains ambiguous. Per the germline V gene, CDR1 is SGHTA and CDR2 is FQGTGA. The CDR3 consists of 13 residues. V dropped 5 bases and J dropped 5 bases, with 9 bases sitting between them. In nucleotides, the CDR3 is TGTGCCAGCAGCCCTTCACGGACCGGGGAGCTGTTTTTT. This codes for CASSPSRTGELFF.

This clone was recorded only once. The chain uses TRBV5-1 and TRBJ2-6, with D unresolved. V lost 0 bases and J 0 bases, leaving 7 bases between the germline ends. Germline V gives CDR1 SGHRS, CDR2 YFSETQ. The CDR3 is 16 amino acids. The CDR3 DNA follows: TGCGCCAGCAGCTTGGGGGGTCCCTCTGGGGCCAACGTCCTGACTTTC. Protein sequence: CASSLGGPSGANVLTF.

This chain uses TRBV5-1 with TRBJ1-6; 8 bases are shared with TRBD1. The CDR3 has 14 amino acids. Germline V gene data show CDR1 as SGHRS and CDR2 as YFSETQ. The V segment lost 4 bases and the J segment 8 bases; nucleotides outside the gene matches: 5. In DNA form, the CDR3 reads TGCGCCAGCAGCCCGACAGGGGAGGATTCACCCCTCCACTTT. Amino acid sequence: CASSPTGEDSPLHF.

The rearrangement links TRBV29-1 to TRBJ1-1, with D uncertain. Germline CDR1 reads SQVTM; CDR2 reads ANQGSEA. V was cut by 6 bases and J by 0 bases, with 17 bases left in between. This CDR3 has 15 residues. The CDR3 sequence is CSVKPGPFMNTEAFF. The DNA for the CDR3 is TGCAGCGTGAAACCGGGTCCCTTTATGAACACTGAAGCTTTCTTT. Full variable domain (rest looked up from reference TRBV29-1 and TRBJ1-1): SAVISQKPSRDICQRGTSLTIQCQVDSQVTMMFWYRQQPGQSLTLIATANQGSEATYESGFVIDKFPISRPNLTFSTLTVSNMSPEDSSIYLCSVKPGPFMNTEAFFGQGTRLTVV.

The chain has TRBV18 and TRBJ1-2; possibly TRBD1 for D (5 bases). This CDR3 comprises 14 residues. Germline CDR1 reads KGHSH; CDR2 reads LQKENI. Trimming took 2 bases from V and 7 from J, leaving 14 bases between them. The CDR3 DNA sequence: TGTGCCAGCTCACCAATTCGCGGGGGGTCTGGCTACACCTTC. Translated, it gives CASSPIRGGSGYTF.

The rearrangement joins TRBV4-3 to TRBJ1-1; possible D gene TRBD1, 6 bases. Germline CDR1 and CDR2: LGHNA and YSLEER. Trimming shortened V by 5 bases and J by 3 bases, and 10 bases separated the two germline ends. The CDR3 has 13 amino acids. The CDR3 is CASSGGVYTEAFF. As DNA, the CDR3 is TGCGCCAGCAGCGGGGGCGTGTACACTGAAGCTTTCTTT.

This rearrangement joins TRBV19 to TRBJ1-2, with D possibly TRBD1 on 5 matching bases. V lost 5 bases to trimming and J lost 6 bases, with 13 bases between them. Germline CDR1 reads LNHDA; CDR2 reads SQIVND (reference sequence). This CDR3 contains 13 residues. This chain's CDR3 is CASSPGLGHGYTF. CDR3 sequence (DNA): TGTGCCAGTAGTCCAGGGTTGGGGCATGGCTACACCTTC. The full variable domain, with the rest looked up from reference TRBV19 and TRBJ1-2, is DGGITQSPKYLFRKEGQNVTLSCEQNLNHDAMYWYRQDPGQGLRLIYYSQIVNDFQKGDIAEGYSVSREKKESFPLTVTSAQKNPTAFYLCASSPGLGHGYTFGSGTRLTVV.

This clone was counted a single time. The rearrangement links TRBV5-6 to TRBJ1-6, with unresolved D. The V end was cut by 2 bases, the J end by 0 bases, with 6 bases between. The CDR3 length is 15 residues. Germline-derived CDR1 and CDR2 are SGHDT and YYEEEE. CDR3 residues: CASSFRSSYNSPLHF. The CDR3 nucleotides are TGTGCCAGCAGCTTTCGGAGCTCCTATAATTCACCCCTCCACTTT.

This clone is judged large. The chain recombines TRBV7-9 with TRBJ1-2; D is undetermined. The germline V gene encodes CDR1 SEHNR and CDR2 FQNEAQ (reference sequence). The CDR3 runs to 12 residues. V was trimmed by 1 base and J by 6 bases, leaving 6 bases between them. CDR3 DNA: TGTGCCAGCAGCTTAGGAGGGAATGGCTACACCTTC. Amino acid sequence: CASSLGGNGYTF.

This clone showed up just once. The V gene is TRBV6-1, the J gene TRBJ2-1; D is unclear. Germline lookup yields CDR1 MNHNS and CDR2 SASEGT. CDR3 length equals 17 residues. Trimming cost V 0 bases and J 9 bases, with 21 bases left between them. For the CDR3, the DNA is TGTGCCAGCAGTGAAGCGTTGAAGGCGGCCTCCCTGAGTGAGCAGTTCTTC. The encoded protein is CASSEALKAASLSEQFF.

This chain joins TRBV28 and TRBJ2-3, with 7 positions matching TRBD2. After removal of 6 bases from V and 3 bases from J, the junction contained 12 bases not matched to a gene. In germline, CDR1 is MDHEN, CDR2 SYDVKM. The CDR3 has 16 amino acids. The CDR3: CASSSPRGGATDTQYF. CDR3 coding DNA: TGTGCCAGCAGCTCCCCGAGGGGAGGGGCGACAGATACGCAGTATTTT.

V is TRBV19 and J is TRBJ1-5, with D possibly matching TRBD1 (6 bases). Germline lookup yields CDR1 LNHDA and CDR2 SQIVND (reference sequence). V dropped 7 bases and J dropped 3 bases, with 16 bases sitting between them. This CDR3 region has 15 residues. The CDR3 coding sequence is TGTGCCAGTATCAAGGGGACAAACCCCAATCAGCCCCAGCATTTT. Residues: CASIKGTNPNQPQHF.

Here the CDR3 reads CASSLGPENTIYF. In DNA, the CDR3 is TGTGCCAGCAGCTTGGGACCCGAAAACACCATATATTTT. The V and J genes are TRBV5-4 and TRBJ1-3; D is uncertain. The germline CDR1 and CDR2 sequences are SGHNT and YYREEE (reference sequence). The CDR3 length is 13 residues. Trimming removed 0 bases from V and 6 bases from J, with 7 bases in between.

This chain joins TRBV25-1 and TRBJ1-4; 7 bases align to TRBD1. This CDR3 spans 15 amino acids. Germline V gene lookup returns CDR1 MGHDK and CDR2 SYGVNS. J lost 5 bases, V lost 3 bases, and 6 bases had no gene match. The CDR3 is CASSDDRAGNEKLFF. The CDR3 coding sequence is TGTGCCAGCAGTGACGACAGGGCAGGGAATGAAAAACTGTTTTTT.

The V call is TRBV11-2, the J call TRBJ2-7; 7 bases are shared with TRBD1. Per germline, CDR1 SGHAT and CDR2 FQNNGV. There are 15 residues in the CDR3. V was pared by 4 bases and J by 0 bases, with 6 bases of the junction left unmatched. The DNA of the CDR3 is TGTGCCAGCAGCTCCAGATACAGGGGCTCCTACGAGCAGTACTTC. As protein: CASSSRYRGSYEQYF.

Remarks on this clone: The sample has other DNA sequences that encode this CDR3 too. The rearrangement links TRBV9 to TRBJ2-5; D might be TRBD2 (6 bases). With 3 bases removed from V and 4 bases from J, the gap between germline ends came to 13 bases. The CDR3 runs 14 residues. The germline V gene encodes CDR1 SGDLS and CDR2 YYNGEE. The CDR3 loop reads CASSAPAGGETQYF. The CDR3 DNA follows: TGTGCCAGCAGCGCTCCAGCGGGTGGAGAGACCCAGTACTTC.

The chain employs TRBV6-6 and TRBJ1-2, with D perhaps matching TRBD1 (6 bases). CDR3 size: 15 residues. CDR1 and CDR2 (germline): MNHNY, SVGAGI (reference sequence). Trimming took off 2 bases at V and 8 bases at J, with 18 bases between the two ends. The CDR3 sequence is CASSYDSGIGGGYTF. CDR3 coding DNA: TGTGCCAGCAGTTACGATAGTGGCATAGGGGGAGGCTACACCTTC.

The chain recombines TRBV19 with TRBJ2-7, with TRBD2 identical over 10 bases. Trimming cost V 3 bases and J 1 base; bases outside gene matches: 9. CDR1 is LNHDA and CDR2 is SQIVND in the germline V gene (reference sequence). This CDR3 contains 17 residues. The CDR3 sequence: CASSIGLAGATSYEQYF. Written as DNA, the CDR3 is TGTGCCAGTAGTATCGGTCTAGCGGGAGCGACGTCCTACGAGCAGTACTTC.

The chain has TRBV5-1 and TRBJ2-1; 11 bases line up with TRBD2. Germline CDR1 and CDR2: SGHRS and YFSETQ. V lost 2 bases and J lost 0; bases outside the gene matches: 13. There are 20 residues in the CDR3. The CDR3 DNA sequence: TGCGCCAGCAGCTTAAGGGGGCCTAGCGGGGGGCCGAGCTCCTACAATGAGCAGTTCTTC. Amino acids: CASSLRGPSGGPSSYNEQFF.

J is TRBJ1-4 and V is TRBV7-2; 7 positions agree with TRBD1. With V trimmed by 6 bases and J by 5 bases, 6 bases remained unmatched. This CDR3 contains 14 residues. Germline assignment: CDR1 SGHTA and CDR2 FQGNSA. In nucleotides, the CDR3 is TGTGCCAGCAGGTGGACAGGAGAGAATGAAAAACTGTTTTTT. Residues: CASRWTGENEKLFF.

This chain joins TRBV6-2 or TRBV6-3 and TRBJ1-1; D is uncertain. This CDR3 region has 14 residues. Germline values: CDR1 MNHEY, CDR2 SVGEGT. Deletions cut 4 bases from V and 10 bases from J, with 19 bases between. The CDR3, as DNA: TGTGCCAGCAGTTCCTTCCGGGTCCGGCCGGTAGCTTTCTTT. Protein sequence: CASSSFRVRPVAFF.

This clone appeared a single time. CDR3 loop: CASSELGGAAYNEQFF. Here the CDR3 DNA reads TGTGCCAGCAGTGAATTGGGGGGAGCGGCCTACAATGAGCAGTTCTTC. This chain joins TRBV2 and TRBJ2-1, with D possibly being TRBD2 (6 bases). From germline, CDR1 is SNHLY and CDR2 FYNNEI. With 2 bases removed from V and 2 bases from J, the gap between germline ends came to 13 bases. The CDR3 consists of 16 residues. Based on the CDR3 plus reference TRBV2 and TRBJ2-1, the full variable domain is EPEVTQTPSHQVTQMGQEVILRCVPISNHLYFYWYRQILGQKVEFLVSFYNNEISEKSEIFDDQFSVERPDGSNFTLKIRSTKLEDSAMYFCASSELGGAAYNEQFFGPGTRLTVL.

The chain has TRBV7-2 and TRBJ1-2, with 8 bases identical to TRBD1. Germline loops: CDR1 SGHTA, CDR2 FQGNSA. The CDR3 has 17 amino acids. Trimming at V came to 4 bases and at J to 2 bases, leaving 12 bases not matched to a gene. The CDR3, as DNA: TGTGCCAGCAGCTATCGGACAGGGAGCGGGTCCAACTATGGCTACACCTTC. Translated, it gives CASSYRTGSGSNYGYTF.